This T cell receptor beta chain was identified during a study of T-cell reconstitution after alpha-beta-depleted transplantation in children. The authors prepared the TCRbeta library with unique molecular identifiers. TCRdb re-called the PCR reads with MiXCR, one entry per CDR3 protein. The table includes some 490,000 distinct CDR3 sequences, under 15% detected once. Germline CDR1 SQVTM, CDR2 ANQGSEA. Trimming at V came to 6 bases and at J to 3 bases, leaving 10 bases not matched to a gene. This CDR3 has 16 amino acids. The chain couples TRBV29-1 to TRBJ2-5; 13 positions match TRBD2. Source: PBMCs from the stem cell graft donor, taken from the stem cell graft. The source is a human donor who donated a stem cell graft to a child with combined immunodeficiency. The CDR3 protein is CSVLRLGTSGKETQYF. CDR3 coding DNA: TGCAGCGTGTTAAGGCTGGGGACTAGCGGGAAAGAGACCCAGTACTTC. The entire variable domain, with the rest obtained from reference TRBV29-1 and TRBJ2-5, is as follows: SAVISQKPSRDICQRGTSLTIQCQVDSQVTMMFWYRQQPGQSLTLIATANQGSEATYESGFVIDKFPISRPNLTFSTLTVSNMSPEDSSIYLCSVLRLGTSGKETQYFGPGTRLLVL.